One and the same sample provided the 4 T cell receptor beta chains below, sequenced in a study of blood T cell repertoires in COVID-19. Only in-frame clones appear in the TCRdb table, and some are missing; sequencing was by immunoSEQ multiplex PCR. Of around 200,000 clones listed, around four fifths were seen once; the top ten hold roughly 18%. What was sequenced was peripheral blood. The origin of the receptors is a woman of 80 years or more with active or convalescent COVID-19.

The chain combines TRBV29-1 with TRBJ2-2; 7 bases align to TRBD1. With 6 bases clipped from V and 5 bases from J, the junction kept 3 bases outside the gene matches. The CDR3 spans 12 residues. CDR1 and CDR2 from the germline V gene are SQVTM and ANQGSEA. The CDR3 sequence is CSVNRGTGELFF. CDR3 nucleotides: TGCAGCGTCAACAGGGGAACCGGGGAGCTGTTTTTT.

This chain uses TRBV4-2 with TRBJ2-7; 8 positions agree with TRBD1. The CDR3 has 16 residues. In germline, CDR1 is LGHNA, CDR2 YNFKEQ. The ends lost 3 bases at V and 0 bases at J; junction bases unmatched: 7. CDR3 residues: CASSHGQGGSSYEQYF. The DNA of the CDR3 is TGTGCCAGCAGCCACGGACAGGGCGGAAGCTCCTACGAGCAGTACTTC.

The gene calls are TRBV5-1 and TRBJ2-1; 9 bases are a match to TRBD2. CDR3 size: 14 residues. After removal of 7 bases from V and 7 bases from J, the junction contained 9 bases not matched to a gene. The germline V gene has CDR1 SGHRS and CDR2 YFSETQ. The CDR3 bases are TGCGCCAGCTCCTATAGCGGGGGCCCTAATGAGCAGTTCTTC. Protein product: CASSYSGGPNEQFF.

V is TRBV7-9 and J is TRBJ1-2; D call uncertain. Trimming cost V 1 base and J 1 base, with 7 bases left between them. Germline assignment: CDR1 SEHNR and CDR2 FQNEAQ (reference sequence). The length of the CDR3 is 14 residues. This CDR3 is CASSLVYSNYGYTF. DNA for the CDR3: TGTGCCAGCAGCTTAGTCTACAGTAACTATGGCTACACCTTC.